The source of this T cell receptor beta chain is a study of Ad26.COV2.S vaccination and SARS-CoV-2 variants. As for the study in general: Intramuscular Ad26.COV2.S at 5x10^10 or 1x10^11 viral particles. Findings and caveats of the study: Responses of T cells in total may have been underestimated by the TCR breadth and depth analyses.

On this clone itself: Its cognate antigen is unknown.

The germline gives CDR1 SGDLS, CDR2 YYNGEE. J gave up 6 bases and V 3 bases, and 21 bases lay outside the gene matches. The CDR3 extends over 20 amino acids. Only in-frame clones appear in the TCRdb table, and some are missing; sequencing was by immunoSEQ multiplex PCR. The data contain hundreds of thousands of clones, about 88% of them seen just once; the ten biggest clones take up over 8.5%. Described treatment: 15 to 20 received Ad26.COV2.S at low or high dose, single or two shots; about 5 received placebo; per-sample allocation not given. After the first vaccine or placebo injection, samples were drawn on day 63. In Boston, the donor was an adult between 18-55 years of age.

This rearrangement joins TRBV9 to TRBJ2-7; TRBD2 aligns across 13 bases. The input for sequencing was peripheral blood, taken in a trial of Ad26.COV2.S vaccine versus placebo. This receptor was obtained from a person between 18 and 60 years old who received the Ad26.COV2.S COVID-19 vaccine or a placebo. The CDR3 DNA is TGTGCCAGCAGCGCTTCCGTTCCGGGACTAGCGGGACCAGAGAGTGTCGAGCAGTACTTC. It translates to CASSASVPGLAGPESVEQYF.